Presented here are 13 T cell receptor beta chains from one specimen sequenced in a study of technical replicates of blood from a handful of donors. Sequenced by immunoSEQ multiplex PCR; TCRdb stores in-frame clones only, minus some. The data contain over 65,000 clones, 98% of them seen just once; the ten biggest clones take up roughly 0.16%. Sequenced sample: T cells isolated from PBMCs. The receptor set was obtained from a human donor in good health.

The genes are TRBV2 and TRBJ2-5, with TRBD2 matching over 13 bases. V dropped 6 bases and J dropped 5; count of bases not matched to a gene: 6. The CDR3 loop spans 15 amino acids. Germline CDR1 reads SNHLY; CDR2 reads FYNNEI. CDR3 residues: CASSVLAGGRETQYF. The CDR3 bases are TGTGCCAGCAGCGTACTAGCGGGAGGGCGGGAGACCCAGTACTTC.

The J gene is TRBJ1-2, the V gene TRBV5-5, with D possibly matching TRBD1 (5 bases). Trimming cost V 2 bases and J 4 bases, with 15 bases left between them. CDR3 length equals 15 residues. Germline V CDR1 and CDR2: SGHKS, YYEKEE (reference sequence). The CDR3 DNA reads as TGTGCCAGCAGCTTATACCAGGGAGGCTTCTATGGCTACACCTTC. Translated: CASSLYQGGFYGYTF.

V usage is TRBV11-2 and J usage is TRBJ1-2; 8 bases align to TRBD1. The CDR3 consists of 12 residues. The germline V gene has CDR1 SGHAT and CDR2 FQNNGV. The trim removed 5 bases at V and 14 bases at J, leaving 10 bases unmatched. CDR3 DNA: TGTGCCAGCAGCCCCCGACAGGGGACCAGGACCTTC. Translating gives CASSPRQGTRTF.

The V call is TRBV18, the J call TRBJ2-1, with 8 bases lining up with TRBD1. The V segment lost 4 bases and the J segment 2 bases; nucleotides outside the gene matches: 7. From germline, CDR1 is KGHSH and CDR2 LQKENI. The CDR3 has 16 amino acids. CDR3 sequence (DNA): TGTGCCAGCTCACTAAGAGGGACAGGTACCTACAATGAGCAGTTCTTC. It specifies CASSLRGTGTYNEQFF.

V usage is TRBV4-2 and J usage is TRBJ2-7; 10 bases match TRBD2. Germline V gives CDR1 LGHNA, CDR2 YNFKEQ. V shed 2 bases, J shed 6 bases, and the junction held 7 bases outside the gene matches. This CDR3 is built from 15 residues. The CDR3 nucleotides are TGTGCCAGCAGCCAACCAAGCGGGAGGGCCGGCGAGCAGTACTTC. Translated: CASSQPSGRAGEQYF.

This clone was seen just once. The chain carries TRBV10-3 and TRBJ2-7, with TRBD2 identical over 12 bases. V lost 4 bases to trimming and J lost 5 bases; unmatched junction nucleotides: 12. Germline V gene lookup returns CDR1 ENHRY and CDR2 SYGVKD. This CDR3 has 17 residues. CDR3 in amino acids: CAISGLAGAEQSDEQYF. In DNA, the CDR3 is TGTGCCATCAGTGGACTAGCGGGGGCCGAACAATCAGACGAGCAGTACTTC.

The V and J genes are TRBV5-1 and TRBJ1-1, with 7 bases lining up with TRBD1. Germline CDR1 reads SGHRS; CDR2 reads YFSETQ. The CDR3 contains 13 residues. The V gene end was trimmed by 9 bases and the J gene end by 7 bases; junction bases not matched to a gene: 12. The CDR3 loop reads CATQGVDGDEAFF. The DNA for the CDR3 is TGCGCCACCCAGGGGGTCGATGGGGATGAAGCTTTCTTT.

The chain links TRBV7-9 to TRBJ2-3; 10 nucleotides agree with TRBD2. The J segment lost 6 bases and the V segment lost 2 bases, leaving 11 bases of the junction unmatched. From germline, CDR1 is SEHNR and CDR2 FQNEAQ (reference sequence). This CDR3 is 17 amino acids long. CDR3 region: CASSLRSSGSGWDTQYF. The CDR3 nucleotides read TGTGCCAGCAGCTTACGGTCTAGCGGGAGTGGTTGGGATACGCAGTATTTT. Full variable domain (remainder filled in from reference TRBV7-9 and TRBJ2-3): DTGVSQNPRHKITKRGQNVTFRCDPISEHNRLYWYRQTLGQGPEFLTYFQNEAQLEKSRLLSDRFSAERPKGSFSTLEIQRTEQGDSAMYLCASSLRSSGSGWDTQYFGPGTRLTVL.

This clone has a single count. The chain uses TRBV6-1 and TRBJ1-2, with D uncertain. The CDR3 runs to 15 residues. CDR1 MNHNS and CDR2 SASEGT come from the germline V gene. V was cut by 0 bases and J by 3 bases, with 11 bases left in between. The CDR3 sequence: CASSEAREADYGYTF. DNA of the CDR3: TGTGCCAGCAGTGAAGCGCGGGAAGCGGACTATGGCTACACCTTC.

The genes are TRBV2 and TRBJ1-4, with D tentatively TRBD1 (6 bases). V was shortened by 6 bases and J by 0 bases, with 11 bases between the two germline ends. Germline CDR1 reads SNHLY; CDR2 reads FYNNEI. The CDR3 is 15 residues long. The CDR3 coding sequence is TGTGCCAGCAGAATTAGACAGGCAACTAATGAAAAACTGTTTTTT. Its protein product is CASRIRQATNEKLFF.

The chain employs TRBV28 and TRBJ2-7, with a tentative D call TRBD1 (6 bases). The CDR3 covers 15 residues. Germline V CDR1 and CDR2: MDHEN, SYDVKM. V shed 9 bases and J shed 3 bases, with 21 bases lying between them. CDR3 amino acids: CASPPQDEGVYEQYF. CDR3 bases: TGTGCCAGTCCACCTCAGGACGAGGGGGTCTACGAGCAGTACTTC.

The chain joins TRBV9 to TRBJ2-3; 15 bases line up with TRBD2. The CDR3 has 16 residues. Germline V gene data show CDR1 as SGDLS and CDR2 as YYNGEE. V was clipped by 4 bases and J by 3 bases; unmatched bases: 3. In DNA, the CDR3 is TGTGCCAGCAGCTTGGGACTAGCGGGAGGTACAGATACGCAGTATTTT. Its translation: CASSLGLAGGTDTQYF. The variable domain in full, with the rest retrieved from reference TRBV9 and TRBJ2-3, is DSGVTQTPKHLITATGQRVTLRCSPRSGDLSVYWYQQSLDQGLQFLIQYYNGEERAKGNILERFSAQQFPDLHSELNLSSLELGDSALYFCASSLGLAGGTDTQYFGPGTRLTVL.

The chain recombines TRBV29-1 with TRBJ2-7; 10 bases align to TRBD1. In germline, CDR1 is SQVTM, CDR2 ANQGSEA. The CDR3 covers 13 residues. Trimming at V came to 7 bases and at J to 2 bases, leaving 5 bases not matched to a gene. The CDR3 reads CSAETGGTYEQYF. In nucleotides, the CDR3 is TGCAGCGCTGAGACAGGGGGCACCTACGAGCAGTACTTC.